This T cell receptor beta chain was captured by sequencing in a study of Graves' ophthalmopathy and Graves' hyperthyroidism. Study-level results: Ophthalmopathy cases were distinguished from stable hyperthyroidism by a 13-signature model, reaching about 91% sensitivity and over 80% specificity.

This clonotype occurred a few times. As yet, its antigen is unknown. Amplifying from RNA transcripts, the study obtained TCR beta CDR3 regions. The authors performed first-round RT-PCR with HTBI primers and then a second-round multiplex PCR. TCRdb redid the calling of the multiplex PCR reads with MiXCR, one entry per CDR3 protein. The table has approximately 700,000 distinct CDR3 sequences, roughly 40% seen once; the top ten hold about 40%. Ophthalmopathy-affected donors exhibited moderate-to-severe activity, CAS ≥3, NOSPECS ≥4, and duration under 3 months. Orbital computed tomography, thyroid ultrasound, TRAb, serum thyroxine and clinical symptoms formed the basis of diagnosis. A volume of 10 ml of fresh peripheral blood supplied the PBMCs. The CDR3 is 14 residues long. Germline V gene data show CDR1 as MNHEY and CDR2 as SVGAGI. The ends were cut back, 5 bases at V and 5 bases at J, with 15 bases in the middle.

This receptor was obtained from an adult man with Graves' ophthalmopathy. Sequenced input: peripheral blood. The rearrangement uses TRBV6-5 and TRBJ2-5; D may be TRBD2 (5 bases). CDR3 region: CASSGLPEGETQYF. CDR3 nucleotide sequence: TGTGCCAGCAGTGGACTGCCCGAAGGCGAGACCCAGTACTTC.